This T cell receptor beta chain was sequenced during a study of cytomegalovirus exposure and HLA in healthy donors. This CDR3 is 16 amino acids long. V was shortened by 2 bases and J by 0 bases, with 13 bases between the two germline ends. The germline V gene has CDR1 MGHDK and CDR2 SYGVNS. Study findings and constraints: In an earlier analysis, in some 540 donors, most V segments appeared productive either ~87% or ~30% of the time. Near-uniform donor sequencing depth was presumed by presence/absence analyses. The Asian-associated ancestry cluster reportedly had fewer N-insertions than the approximately 700-donor mean in a later analysis.

The PCR was carried out with 60 Vbeta primers and 13 Jbeta primers. Clones were sequenced by immunoSEQ multiplex PCR, and TCRdb holds only the in-frame ones, with some missing. The sample consists of roughly 100,000 clones, around 73% of them appearing once. On this clone: Its antigen is currently unknown.

V and J are TRBV25-1 and TRBJ2-5; TRBD2 might be the D (6 bases). Sequencing input: PBMCs. The TCR sequence derives from a middle-aged man in good health and CMV-seronegative. CDR3 loop: CASSEMGRGDQETQYF. The CDR3 DNA follows: TGTGCCAGCAGTGAAATGGGGCGGGGCGACCAAGAGACCCAGTACTTC.